This TCR beta chain was documented in a study of blood T cell repertoires in COVID-19. Generated by immunoSEQ multiplex PCR, the TCRdb table keeps only in-frame clones and is missing some. The sample shows over 350,000 clones, 70% to 90% of them seen only once. This sequence originates from a woman aged 18 to 35 with acute COVID-19. The sample was PBMCs or T cells enriched from blood (not recorded which).

CDR3 amino acids: CSVLGQGGGYTF. For the CDR3, the DNA is TGCAGCGTCCTCGGACAGGGCGGCGGCTACACCTTC. The genes are TRBV29-1 and TRBJ1-2; 8 bases line up with TRBD1. The CDR3 has 12 residues. Losses at the gene ends were 6 bases for V and 8 bases for J; bases not matched to a gene: 8. Germline V gene sequence: CDR1 SQVTM, CDR2 ANQGSEA. Drawing the rest from reference TRBV29-1 and TRBJ1-2, the complete variable domain is SAVISQKPSRDICQRGTSLTIQCQVDSQVTMMFWYRQQPGQSLTLIATANQGSEATYESGFVIDKFPISRPNLTFSTLTVSNMSPEDSSIYLCSVLGQGGGYTFGSGTRLTVV.